The rows below give T cell receptor beta chains drawn from one sample of a study of T cell clones after liver transplantation. Measured with immunoSEQ multiplex PCR; TCRdb has only the in-frame clones, and not every one. The table has 55,000 to 75,000 clones, about 70% seen once; the top ten hold about 2.6%. The source material was CD4+ T cells from blood, sampled at the approximately 15-month timepoint. These receptor sequences come from a human patient who received a liver transplant. Some T cells may possibly be graft donor cells. Each CDR3 is given with its conserved first and last residue. A D gene is named only where the DNA matches it firmly. For some rows the clone size is stated as once, few or many, or as a class when expanded; others skip it.

abundance	len	d_gene	j_gene	v_gene	CDR3aa	CDR3nt
once	12	NA	TRBJ1-2	TRBV28	CASSLPQGGYTF	TGTGCCAGCAGTTTACCTCAGGGCGGCTACACCTTC
NA	15	NA	TRBJ2-3	TRBV23-1	CASPQQGTSTDTQYF	TGCGCCAGTCCTCAACAGGGAACTAGCACAGATACGCAGTATTTT
NA	15	NA	TRBJ1-6	TRBV19	CASSKGGTVPSPLHF	TGTGCCAGTAGTAAAGGAGGGACCGTTCCTTCACCCCTCCACTTT
NA	14	NA	TRBJ2-2	TRBV7-6	CASSFGGNPGELFF	TGTGCCAGCAGCTTCGGTGGGAACCCCGGGGAGCTGTTTTTT
NA	16	NA	TRBJ1-1	TRBV27	CASSLIVSHMNTEAFF	TGTGCCAGCAGTTTGATCGTTAGTCACATGAACACTGAAGCTTTCTTT
NA	15	TRBD1	TRBJ1-2	TRBV4-3	CASSQDLGQGWGYTF	TGCGCCAGCAGCCAAGATCTGGGACAGGGTTGGGGCTACACCTTC
NA	14	NA	TRBJ2-3	TRBV27	CATARQASTDTQYF	TGTGCCACCGCCAGACAGGCTAGCACAGATACGCAGTATTTT
once	14	NA	TRBJ2-5	TRBV7-2	CASSFQTSQETQYF	TGTGCCAGCAGCTTTCAGACTTCCCAAGAGACCCAGTACTTC
few	15	NA	TRBJ2-7	TRBV5-5	CASSFRWQGGNEQYF	TGTGCCAGCAGCTTTAGGTGGCAGGGAGGAAACGAGCAGTACTTC
NA	16	TRBD1	TRBJ1-3	TRBV18	CASSPDRAKSGNTIYF	TGTGCCAGCTCACCGGACAGGGCGAAATCTGGAAACACCATATATTTT
NA	17	NA	TRBJ2-1	TRBV21-1	CASSGLSGTDSYNEQFF	TGTGCCAGCAGCGGACTTTCCGGGACAGACTCCTACAATGAGCAGTTCTTC